The rows below give T cell receptor beta chains drawn from one sample of a study of T cell responses to AZD1222 COVID-19 vaccine. Sequencing was performed with immunoSEQ multiplex PCR; in TCRdb, only in-frame clones are kept and a portion is missing. The repertoire has about 130,000 clones, 65% to 90% of them found once; the top ten carry around 8.3%. The specimen comprised peripheral blood, sampled 28 days after the second dose of the MenACWY control vaccine. The receptors come from an adult who received the MenACWY meningococcal vaccine as a control. Each CDR3 is given with its conserved first and last residue. D genes are given only for firm matches. Clone size is stated in some rows and not others, as once, few, many or a class when expanded.

>NA|12|TRBJ1-5|TRBV15|NA
CATSGSNQPQHF
TGTGCCACCTCAGGTAGCAATCAGCCCCAGCATTTT
>few|16|TRBJ1-6|TRBV27|TRBD1
CASSPRSGQLNSPLHF
TGTGCCAGCAGTCCGCGTTCGGGACAGCTTAATTCACCCCTCCACTTT
>NA|17|TRBJ2-2|TRBV5-1|TRBD2
CASGTPSGRARTGELFF
TGCGCCAGCGGGACCCCGAGCGGGAGGGCTCGGACCGGGGAGCTGTTTTTT
>NA|18|TRBJ2-2|TRBV28|NA
CASSEPRRTKANTGELFF
TGTGCCAGCAGTGAACCAAGACGAACCAAAGCGAACACCGGGGAGCTGTTTTTT
>NA|22|TRBJ2-3|TRBV13|NA
CASSLNPPVPGLAPRLTDTQYF
TGTGCCAGCAGCTTAAATCCCCCCGTCCCGGGACTTGCCCCCCGCCTCACAGATACGCAGTATTTT
>NA|14|TRBJ1-4|TRBV9|TRBD1
CASSARQGSEKLFF
TGTGCCAGCAGCGCCAGACAGGGTAGTGAAAAACTGTTTTTT
>NA|13|TRBJ1-5|TRBV29-1|NA
CSVTTGLNQPQHF
TGCAGCGTCACTACAGGGTTGAATCAGCCCCAGCATTTT
>NA|16|TRBJ1-2|TRBV19|NA
CASSPPLSGTSRGYTF
TGTGCCAGTAGTCCGCCCCTATCAGGGACGTCGCGTGGCTACACCTTC
>NA|14|TRBJ1-5|TRBV27|NA
CASSFGGSNQPQHF
TGTGCCAGCAGTTTTGGGGGGTCAAACCAGCCCCAGCATTTT
>NA|13|TRBJ1-1|TRBV29-1|NA
CSAAEGTNTEAFF
TGCAGCGCCGCTGAAGGAACGAACACTGAAGCTTTCTTT
>NA|14|TRBJ2-7|TRBV14|NA
CASSRTGLTYEQYF
TGTGCCAGCAGCCGAACGGGTTTGACCTACGAGCAGTACTTC
>NA|14|TRBJ2-5|TRBV19|NA
CASSIVNRQETQYF
TGTGCCAGTAGTATAGTCAACAGACAAGAGACCCAGTACTTC
>NA|14|TRBJ1-5|TRBV5-1|NA
CASSLAVVDQPQHF
TGCGCCAGCAGCTTGGCCGTCGTAGATCAGCCCCAGCATTTT
>NA|11|TRBJ2-1|TRBV29-1|NA
CSVLPAGEQFF
TGCAGCGTCCTCCCTGCGGGTGAGCAGTTCTTC
>NA|16|TRBJ2-3|TRBV18|TRBD1
CASSPLPGQGSDTQYF
TGTGCCAGCTCACCCCTGCCGGGACAGGGCTCAGATACGCAGTATTTT
>NA|14|TRBJ1-2|TRBV9|NA
CASSVARTDYGYTF
TGTGCCAGCAGCGTCGCCCGGACAGACTATGGCTACACCTTC
>NA|14|TRBJ1-4|TRBV7-9|NA
CASSLAGGNEKLFF
TGTGCCAGCAGCTTAGCCGGGGGCAATGAAAAACTGTTTTTT
>once|14|TRBJ2-3|TRBV7-2|NA
CASSLVESTDTQYF
TGTGCCAGCAGCTTAGTTGAAAGCACAGATACGCAGTATTTT
>NA|14|TRBJ1-5|TRBV24-1|NA
CATSDYRSNQPQHF
TGTGCCACCAGTGATTACCGTAGCAATCAGCCCCAGCATTTT